This T cell receptor beta chain was found in a study of T cell responses to AZD1222 COVID-19 vaccine. Whole-study results and caveats: At 160-218 and 743-854, vaccine-associated CD4 TCRs were dominant, and they spanned spike. Targeting of unmutated variant regions was reportedly seen in nearly half of spike-specific TCRs. Rises in breadth and depth of Spike-specific TCRs came after two AZD1222 doses.

In regard to this clone: Its antigen is unidentified.

The table came from immunoSEQ multiplex PCR; TCRdb's copy has only in-frame clones and leaves some out. The data hold some 200,000 clones, with roughly 94% observed a single time. This CDR3 has 16 residues. Trimming took 4 bases from V and 6 from J; bases not matched to a gene: 8. Germline V gene lookup returns CDR1 MDHEN and CDR2 SYDVKM. The genes are TRBV28 and TRBJ1-4; 10 nucleotides align to TRBD1. The source of this sequence is an adult who received the MenACWY meningococcal vaccine as a control. Specimen: peripheral blood, collected 28 days after the second dose of the MenACWY control vaccine. The CDR3 sequence: CASSSGGTGAYEKLFF. DNA for the CDR3: TGTGCCAGCAGTTCGGGGGGGACAGGGGCTTATGAAAAACTGTTTTTT.